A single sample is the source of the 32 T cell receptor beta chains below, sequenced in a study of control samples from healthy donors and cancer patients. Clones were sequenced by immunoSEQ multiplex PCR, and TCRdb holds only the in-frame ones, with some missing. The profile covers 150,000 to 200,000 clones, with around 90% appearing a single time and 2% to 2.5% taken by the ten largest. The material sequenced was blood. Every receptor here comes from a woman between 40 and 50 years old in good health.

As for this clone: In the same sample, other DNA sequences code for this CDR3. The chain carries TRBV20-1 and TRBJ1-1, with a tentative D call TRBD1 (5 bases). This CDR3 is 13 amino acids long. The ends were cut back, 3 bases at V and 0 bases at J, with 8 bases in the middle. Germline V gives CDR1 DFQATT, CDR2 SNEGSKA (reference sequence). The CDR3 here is CSASPDMNTEAFF. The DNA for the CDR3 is TGCAGTGCTAGTCCGGACATGAACACTGAAGCTTTCTTT.

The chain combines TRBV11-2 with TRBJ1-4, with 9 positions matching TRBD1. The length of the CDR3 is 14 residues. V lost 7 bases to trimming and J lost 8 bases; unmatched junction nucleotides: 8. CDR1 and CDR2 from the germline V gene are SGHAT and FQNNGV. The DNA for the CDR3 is TGTGCCAGCACCCAACAGGGGGCAGGCGAAAAACTGTTTTTT. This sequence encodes CASTQQGAGEKLFF. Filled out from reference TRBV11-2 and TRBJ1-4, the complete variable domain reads EAGVAQSPRYKIIEKRQSVAFWCNPISGHATLYWYQQILGQGPKLLIQFQNNGVVDDSQLPKDRFSAERLKGVDSTLKIQPAKLEDSAVYLCASTQQGAGEKLFFGSGTQLSVL.

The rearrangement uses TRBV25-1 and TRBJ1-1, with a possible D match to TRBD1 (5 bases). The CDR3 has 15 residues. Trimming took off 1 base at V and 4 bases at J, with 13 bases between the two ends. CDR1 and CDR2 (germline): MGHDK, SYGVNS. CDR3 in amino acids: CASSEWGGGSTEAFF. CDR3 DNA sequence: TGTGCCAGCAGTGAATGGGGGGGTGGAAGCACTGAAGCTTTCTTT.

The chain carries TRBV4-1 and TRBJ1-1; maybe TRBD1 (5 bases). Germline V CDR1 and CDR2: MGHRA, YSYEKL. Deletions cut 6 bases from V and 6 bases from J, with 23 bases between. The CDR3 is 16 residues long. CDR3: CASSGLGAGRDAEAFF. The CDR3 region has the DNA TGCGCCAGCAGTGGACTCGGGGCAGGGAGGGACGCTGAAGCTTTCTTT.

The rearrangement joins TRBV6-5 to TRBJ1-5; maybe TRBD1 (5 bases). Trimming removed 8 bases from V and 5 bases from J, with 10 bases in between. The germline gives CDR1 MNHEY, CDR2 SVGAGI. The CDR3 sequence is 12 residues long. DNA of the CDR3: TGTGCCAGCCGGGGGGGGGATCAGCCCCAGCATTTT. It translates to CASRGGDQPQHF.

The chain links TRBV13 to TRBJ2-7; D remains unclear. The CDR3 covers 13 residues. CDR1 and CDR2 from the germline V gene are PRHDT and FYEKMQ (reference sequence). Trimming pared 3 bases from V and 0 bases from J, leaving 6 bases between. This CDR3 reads CASSFQVSYEQYF. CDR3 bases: TGTGCCAGCAGCTTCCAAGTCTCCTACGAGCAGTACTTC.

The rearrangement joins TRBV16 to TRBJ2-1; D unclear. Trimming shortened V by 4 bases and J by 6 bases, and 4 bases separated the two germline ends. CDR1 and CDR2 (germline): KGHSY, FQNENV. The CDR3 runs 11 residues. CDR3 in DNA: TGTGCCAGCAGCCCGGGCAATGAGCAGTTCTTC. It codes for CASSPGNEQFF.

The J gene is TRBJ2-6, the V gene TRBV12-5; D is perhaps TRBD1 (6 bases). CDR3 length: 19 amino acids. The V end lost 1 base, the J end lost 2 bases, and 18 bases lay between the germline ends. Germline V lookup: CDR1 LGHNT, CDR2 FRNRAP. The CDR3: CASGLAKWGLGAGANVLTF. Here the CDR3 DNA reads TGTGCTAGTGGTTTGGCCAAATGGGGGCTTGGGGCTGGGGCCAACGTCCTGACTTTC.

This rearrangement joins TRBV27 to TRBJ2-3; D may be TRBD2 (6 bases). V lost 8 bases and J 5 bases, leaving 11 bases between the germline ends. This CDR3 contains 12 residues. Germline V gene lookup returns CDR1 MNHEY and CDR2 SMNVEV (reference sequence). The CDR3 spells CASAPGGDTQYF. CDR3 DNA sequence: TGTGCCAGCGCCCCCGGGGGAGATACGCAGTATTTT.

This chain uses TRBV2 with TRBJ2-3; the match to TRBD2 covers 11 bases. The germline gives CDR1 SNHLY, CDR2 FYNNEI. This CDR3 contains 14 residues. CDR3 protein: CARESSGGLDTQYF. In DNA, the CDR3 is TGTGCTAGGGAGTCTAGCGGGGGGTTAGATACGCAGTATTTT.

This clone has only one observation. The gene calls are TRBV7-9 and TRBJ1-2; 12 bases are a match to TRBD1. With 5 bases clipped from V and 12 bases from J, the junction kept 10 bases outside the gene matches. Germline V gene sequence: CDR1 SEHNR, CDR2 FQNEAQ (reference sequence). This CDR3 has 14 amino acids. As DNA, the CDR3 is TGTGCCAGCAGCCCCTCCTCCGGGACAGGGGGCCACACCTTC. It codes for CASSPSSGTGGHTF.

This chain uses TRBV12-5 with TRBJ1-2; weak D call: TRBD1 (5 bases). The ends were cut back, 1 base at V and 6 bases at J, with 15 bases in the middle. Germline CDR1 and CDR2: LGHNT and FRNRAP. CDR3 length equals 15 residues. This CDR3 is CASGLALSGLDGYTF. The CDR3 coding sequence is TGTGCTAGTGGTTTGGCCCTTTCAGGGTTGGATGGCTACACCTTC.

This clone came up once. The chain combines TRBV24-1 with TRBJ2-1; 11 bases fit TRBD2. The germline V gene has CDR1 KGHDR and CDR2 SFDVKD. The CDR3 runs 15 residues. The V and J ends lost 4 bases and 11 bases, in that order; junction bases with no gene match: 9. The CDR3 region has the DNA TGTGCCACCAGTGAGGCTAGCGGGGGGCGCTTTAAGCAGTTCTTC. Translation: CATSEASGGRFKQFF.

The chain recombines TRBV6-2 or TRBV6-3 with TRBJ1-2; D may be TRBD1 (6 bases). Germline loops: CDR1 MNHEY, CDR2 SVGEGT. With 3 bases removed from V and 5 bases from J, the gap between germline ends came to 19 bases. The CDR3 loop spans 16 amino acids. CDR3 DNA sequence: TGTGCCAGCAGTTATGGAATGGGGACAACGGTTTATGGCTACACCTTC. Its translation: CASSYGMGTTVYGYTF.

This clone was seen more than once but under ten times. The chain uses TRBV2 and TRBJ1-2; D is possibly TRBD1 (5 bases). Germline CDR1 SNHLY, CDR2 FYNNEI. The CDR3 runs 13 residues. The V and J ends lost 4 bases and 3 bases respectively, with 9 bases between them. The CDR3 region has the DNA TGTGCCAGCAGTGGACAGTTAGACTATGGCTACACCTTC. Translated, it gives CASSGQLDYGYTF.

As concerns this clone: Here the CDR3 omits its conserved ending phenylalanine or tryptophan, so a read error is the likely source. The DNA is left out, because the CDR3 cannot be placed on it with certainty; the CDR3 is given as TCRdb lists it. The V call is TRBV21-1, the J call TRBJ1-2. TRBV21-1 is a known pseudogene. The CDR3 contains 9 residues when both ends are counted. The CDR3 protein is CASSSREGG.

The CDR3 DNA reads as TGTGCCAGCAGTTCAGACAGGGATAGTGGCTACACCTTC. Translation gives CASSSDRDSGYTF. V is TRBV5-4 and J is TRBJ1-2; 7 bases fit TRBD1. Germline CDR1 is SGHNT and CDR2 is YYREEE (reference sequence). V lost 5 bases, J lost 7 bases, and 8 bases stayed unmatched. The CDR3 spans 13 residues.

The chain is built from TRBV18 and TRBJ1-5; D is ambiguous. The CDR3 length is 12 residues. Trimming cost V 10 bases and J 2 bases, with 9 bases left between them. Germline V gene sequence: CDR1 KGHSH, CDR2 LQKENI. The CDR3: CATPIGNQPQHF. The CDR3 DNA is TGTGCCACCCCAATCGGCAATCAGCCCCAGCATTTT.

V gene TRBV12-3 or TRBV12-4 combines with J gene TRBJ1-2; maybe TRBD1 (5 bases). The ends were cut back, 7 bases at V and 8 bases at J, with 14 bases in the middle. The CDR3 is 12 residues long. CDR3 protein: CASTLQGPGYTF. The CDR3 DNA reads TGTGCCAGCACCCTCCAGGGTCCGGGCTACACCTTC.

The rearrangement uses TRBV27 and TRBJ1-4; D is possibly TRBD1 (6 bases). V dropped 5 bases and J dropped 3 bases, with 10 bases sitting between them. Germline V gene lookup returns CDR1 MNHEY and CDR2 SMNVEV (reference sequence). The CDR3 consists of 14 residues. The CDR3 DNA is TGTGCCAGCAGTCAGACAGGCCCTAATGAAAAACTGTTTTTT. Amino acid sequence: CASSQTGPNEKLFF.

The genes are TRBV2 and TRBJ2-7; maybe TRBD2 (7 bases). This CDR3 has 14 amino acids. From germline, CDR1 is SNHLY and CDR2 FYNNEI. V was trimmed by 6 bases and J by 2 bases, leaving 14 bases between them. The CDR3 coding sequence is TGTGCCAGCAGAATACAGGGAGGGACCTACGAGCAGTACTTC. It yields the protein CASRIQGGTYEQYF.

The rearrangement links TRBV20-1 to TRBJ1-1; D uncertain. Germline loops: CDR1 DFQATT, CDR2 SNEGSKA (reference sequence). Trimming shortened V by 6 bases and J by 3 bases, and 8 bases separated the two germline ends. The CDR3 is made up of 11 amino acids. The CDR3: CSAASYTEAFF. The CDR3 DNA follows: TGCAGTGCGGCCTCGTACACTGAAGCTTTCTTT.

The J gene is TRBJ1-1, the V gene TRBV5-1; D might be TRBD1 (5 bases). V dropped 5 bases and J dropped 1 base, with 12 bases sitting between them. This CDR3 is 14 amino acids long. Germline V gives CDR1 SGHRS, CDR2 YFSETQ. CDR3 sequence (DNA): TGCGCCAGCAGTTCATTAGGACAGAACACTGAAGCTTTCTTT. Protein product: CASSSLGQNTEAFF.

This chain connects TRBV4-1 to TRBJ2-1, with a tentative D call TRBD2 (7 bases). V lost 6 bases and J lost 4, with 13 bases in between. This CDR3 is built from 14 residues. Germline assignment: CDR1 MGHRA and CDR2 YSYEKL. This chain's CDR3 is CASSLGGRYNEQFF. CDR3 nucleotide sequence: TGCGCCAGCAGTCTCGGGGGGCGGTACAATGAGCAGTTCTTC.

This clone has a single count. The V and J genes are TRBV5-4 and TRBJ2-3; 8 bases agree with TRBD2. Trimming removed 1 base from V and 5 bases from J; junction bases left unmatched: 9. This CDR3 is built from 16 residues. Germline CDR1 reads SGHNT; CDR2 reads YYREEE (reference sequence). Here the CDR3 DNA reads TGTGCCAGCAGCTTGTCCGGGGGGGGGATTATAGATACGCAGTATTTT. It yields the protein CASSLSGGGIIDTQYF.

CDR3 in amino acids: CASMWGEERYGYTF. The CDR3 nucleotides read TGTGCCAGCATGTGGGGGGAAGAGCGCTATGGCTACACCTTC. This chain uses TRBV2 with TRBJ1-2; TRBD1 might be the D (5 bases). The germline V and J ends were trimmed by 7 bases and 4 bases, with 16 bases remaining between them. Germline V gene data show CDR1 as SNHLY and CDR2 as FYNNEI. This CDR3 is 14 amino acids long.

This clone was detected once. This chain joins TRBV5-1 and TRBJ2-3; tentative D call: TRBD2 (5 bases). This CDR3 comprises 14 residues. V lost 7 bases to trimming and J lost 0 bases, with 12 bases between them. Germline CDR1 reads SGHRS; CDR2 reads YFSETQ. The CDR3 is CASAPGSSTDTQYF. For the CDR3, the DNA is TGCGCCAGCGCCCCGGGGTCTAGCACAGATACGCAGTATTTT.

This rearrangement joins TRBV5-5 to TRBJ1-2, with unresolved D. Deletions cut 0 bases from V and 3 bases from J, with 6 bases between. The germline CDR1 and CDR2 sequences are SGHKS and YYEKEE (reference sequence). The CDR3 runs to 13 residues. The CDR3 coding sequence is TGTGCCAGCAGCTTGGACGGAGACTATGGCTACACCTTC. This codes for CASSLDGDYGYTF.

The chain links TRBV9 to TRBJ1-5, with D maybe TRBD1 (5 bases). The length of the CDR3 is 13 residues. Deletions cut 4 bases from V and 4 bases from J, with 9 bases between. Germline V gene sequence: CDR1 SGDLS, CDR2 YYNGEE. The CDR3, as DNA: TGTGCCAGCAGCCCAGGGCCTAATCAGCCCCAGCATTTT. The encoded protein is CASSPGPNQPQHF. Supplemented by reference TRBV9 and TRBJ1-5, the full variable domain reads DSGVTQTPKHLITATGQRVTLRCSPRSGDLSVYWYQQSLDQGLQFLIQYYNGEERAKGNILERFSAQQFPDLHSELNLSSLELGDSALYFCASSPGPNQPQHFGDGTRLSIL.

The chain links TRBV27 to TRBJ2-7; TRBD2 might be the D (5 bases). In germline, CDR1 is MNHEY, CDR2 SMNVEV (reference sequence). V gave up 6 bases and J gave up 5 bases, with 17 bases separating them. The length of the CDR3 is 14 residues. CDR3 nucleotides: TGTGCCAGCAGAGTAATCTCCGGGAAAGACGAGCAGTACTTC. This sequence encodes CASRVISGKDEQYF.

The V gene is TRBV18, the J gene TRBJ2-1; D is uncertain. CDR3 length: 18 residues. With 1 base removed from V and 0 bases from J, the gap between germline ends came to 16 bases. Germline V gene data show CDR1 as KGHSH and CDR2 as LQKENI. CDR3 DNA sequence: TGTGCCAGCTCACCACAGGCCGACCTGGGTTCCTCCTACAATGAGCAGTTCTTC. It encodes CASSPQADLGSSYNEQFF.

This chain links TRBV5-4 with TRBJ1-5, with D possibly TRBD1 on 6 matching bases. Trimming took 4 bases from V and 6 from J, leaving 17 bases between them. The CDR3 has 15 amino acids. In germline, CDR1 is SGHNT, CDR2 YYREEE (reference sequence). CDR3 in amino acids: CASSLGGGGGQPQHF. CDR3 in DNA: TGTGCCAGCAGCCTCGGAGGGGGGGGAGGTCAGCCCCAGCATTTT.